This TCR beta chain originates from a study of cytomegalovirus exposure and HLA in healthy donors (dated by TCRdb to the late 2010s). Study-level background: In an earlier analysis of several hundred of the donors, about 260 Gb of sequence data and 120 million or so unique TCR beta sequences from about 179 million T cells were reported. About 300 gigabases of sequencing data and tens of millions of unique TCR sequences were included in an early release covering around 600 HLA-typed donors. Of the 300 to 450 genotyped donors, approximately 81% were placed in the genetic ancestry cluster associated with self-reported Caucasian donors. The study aimed to test whether signatures of past pathogen exposure could be identified by cataloging public T cell receptors. Using immunosequencing, the study profiled T cell repertoires from around 680 subjects and related those repertoires to cytomegalovirus serostatus. A separate validation cohort of roughly 120 different subjects was used in addition to the roughly 670-subject first cohort. To predict cytomegalovirus infection status, the study combined high-throughput TCR immunosequencing, statistical association of individual TCRs with disease status, and machine learning. A later analysis re-analyzed previously published TCR beta repertoires from 600 to 850 donors and added high-resolution HLA genotyping to study TCR occurrence patterns. In the later analysis, no new phenotypic data were used to find candidate immune exposures; instead, reliance was placed on TCR beta sequences and their occurrence across donors. To decide whether each TCR beta V gene segment behaved as functional or pseudogenic, an earlier analysis of fewer than 750 of the donors relied on high-throughput TCR beta sequencing. Donor age, sex, ethnicity and CMV serostatus were collected together with the repertoire data. A later genetic analysis took genome-wide SNP genotypes for about 55% of the 666 donors and used that subset as a discovery cohort. Every discovery cohort repertoire had been produced on one sequencing platform. HLA typing included class I and class II loci at four-digit resolution. Typing coverage varied by locus: roughly 629-640 donors for A, B, C, DRB1 and DQB1; around 560 for DQA1; about 570 for DPA1; roughly 450 for DPB1. Several DR-DQ haplotypes were handled as single units for association and clustering because linkage in the cohort was strong. On average, 235,054 unique TCR beta nucleotide sequences were sequenced per donor among 300 to 500 genotyped donors of the cohort, with roughly a sixth of those sequences being non-productive. General study outcomes and caveats: Correlated functional status among segregating V segments might be attributable to linkage disequilibrium, but an unknown experimental factor could not be ruled out. At a false discovery rate of 0.05, a later analysis linked around 15,000 TCR beta sequences to specific HLA alleles. Some IMGT-functional V segments, including TRBV6-2 and TRBV6-3, could not be distinguished by the 87-base-pair reads and were therefore excluded. The authors suggested that the approach could potentially be extended to other disease states and immunological phenotypes. Cytomegalovirus status was reported to be diagnosed by the classifier with high specificity and sensitivity in both the original and validation cohorts. A later genetic analysis reported fewer N-insertions in productive TCRs among donors in an Asian-associated ancestry cluster than the roughly 620-donor mean. Because HLA typing was missing for some donors at each locus, association tests included only the typed subset. Compared with equally common non-associated chains, HLA-associated TCR beta chains in a later analysis were more clonally expanded and had lower generation probabilities. Broadly in line with IMGT annotations, most TCR beta V segments showed up in productive rearrangements about 87% or about 30% of the time in an earlier analysis of a few hundred of the donors. A total of roughly 160 TCR beta chains were listed by the study as associated with cytomegalovirus. In a later analysis, the rate of TCR association differed among HLA loci, with DRB1 alleles having the most associated TCRs and HLA-C alleles having the fewest. A few of the identified cytomegalovirus-associated TCR beta chains were confirmed in vitro to be specific for cytomegalovirus antigens. In a later genetic analysis, a missense DCLRE1C variant was associated with V-gene and J-gene trimming of TCR beta chains, and the association was replicated in an independent cohort. Most TCR sequences were observed very rarely across donors, whereas some public TCRs were present in many individuals. Roughly uniform sequencing depth across donors was assumed in presence/absence analyses, although this assumption may not hold. According to a later analysis, most CMV-associated TCR beta chains appeared to be HLA-restricted, and the HLA associations seemed to be driven largely by CMV exposure. In this cohort, only TCR beta chains were sequenced, and detectable features were limited by the absence of alpha or paired-chain data. A further reported finding was that TCR beta sequences accurately predicted the HLA-A and HLA-B alleles for most subjects in the first cohort. Because counts were too low, more than 15 rarely observed V segments, including chromosome 9 orphons, were left out of the earlier analysis of about 620 of the donors. A cluster of highly shared sequence variants was judged likely to be a technical artifact of the sequencing pipeline. Assigning TCR associations to individual alleles was difficult when HLA alleles, especially DR and DQ, strongly co-occurred. CMV serostatus was the only immune exposure information available for the cohort. In a later analysis, several top co-occurrence clusters were reported to appear linked to parvovirus B19, influenza, CMV and Epstein-Barr virus.

Library generation was performed with the immunoSEQ multiplex PCR assay. For the multiplex PCR, a mixture combining 60 forward primers for TCR Vbeta segments and 13 reverse primers for TCR Jbeta segments was used. The CDR3 region of rearranged TCR beta genes was amplified from genomic DNA by a multiplex PCR assay. The Illumina HiSeq System was used to sequence the amplified TCR beta libraries as 87-base-pair reads. Per the original workflow: In a later analysis, roughly 80 million unique TCR beta chains were counted across the 650 to 700 repertoires, and about 10 million of these chains were shared by at least two donors. Raw reads were error-corrected and collapsed into unique sequences by a nearest-neighbor algorithm in which closely related sequences were merged to remove PCR and sequencing errors. CDR3 sequences were aligned to IMGT reference sequences to assign V, D and J gene segments. For a sequence to be retained, a match of at least six nucleotides to both a V gene segment and a J gene segment was required. A rearrangement counted as productive if the CDR3 had no stop codons and remained in frame with V and J, and every other rearrangement counted as non-productive. Following IMGT convention, CDR3 was defined as the stretch from the second conserved V-encoded cysteine up to the conserved J-encoded phenylalanine. The earlier analysis of more than 450 of the donors excluded sequences that lacked an unambiguous match to a single V gene segment. In an earlier analysis of some 590 of the donors, a V segment was called functional when productive rearrangements were above 56.7%, and segregating when the standard deviation between donors exceeded 5%. A statistical classification framework was built for diagnosing cytomegalovirus status from the catalog of TCR beta chain sequences. A later analysis assigned V and J genes by comparing TCR nucleotide sequences with IMGT/GENE-DB human TR gene sequences. A later analysis assigned CDR3 sequences and most-parsimonious VDJ recombination scenarios with the TCRdist pipeline. A later analysis defined each TCR beta chain by its CDR3 amino acid sequence plus V-gene family, and excluded reads lacking a unique V-gene family. In a later analysis, a few hundred highly shared, low-generation-probability nucleotide sequences were removed to address suspected cross-contamination and a sequencing artifact. In a later analysis, a clonal expansion index for each public chain was calculated from normalized within-repertoire ranks of inferred template counts. Generation probabilities in a later analysis came from a VDJ recombination model fitted to out-of-frame rearrangements, and those results were checked against IGoR. A later analysis scored TCR-TCR, TCR-HLA and TCR-CMV co-occurrence with hypergeometric tests, applying a repertoire-size bias correction to TCR pairs. To estimate false discovery rates, a later analysis permuted the HLA or CMV assignments 20 times. In a later analysis, co-occurring TCRs were grouped using DBSCAN, with TCRdist sequence similarity added in when clustering inside HLA-allele-positive subsets. Co-occurrence clustering excluded repertoires with fewer than 30,000 or more than 120,000 public chains, plus five with anomalous nucleotide sharing. Imported from immuneACCESS, the table was reduced by TCRdb to in-frame sequences with V and J called. These copies leave out some clones; in studies compared against another copy, an unresolved V gene accounts for under half, and the cause of the remainder is not known. Clone size and V and J calls were adopted from that table, with D and trimming inferred from the DNA. Across this sample there are some 110,000 clones, with about four fifths seen only once. 1% to 1.5% of the sample rests with the top ten.

V drops 6 bases and J drops 3 bases, leaving 6 bases in between. CDR1 LNHDA and CDR2 SQIVND were looked up in the germline V gene (reference sequence). Measured from the cysteine to the phenylalanine, the CDR3 is 12 residues long. This entry keeps only the CDR3 DNA: 36 bases, framed from base 1. The cohort consisted of 600 or so healthy bone marrow donors. All cohort members were sampled while nominally healthy, although unrecorded immune exposures were likely present. The donor tested CMV seronegative, placing the donor among the approximately 400 seronegative members of the cohort. A peripheral blood sample was collected from each donor, and TCR beta sequencing was performed on peripheral blood mononuclear cells. The Qiagen DNeasy Blood Extraction Kit was used to extract genomic DNA from the blood cell samples. About this clone itself: Its antigen is still unknown. Base quality data are lacking; no much larger clone is found one base away.

Sequencing was performed on PBMCs. The chain couples TRBV19 to TRBJ1-3; confidence is insufficient to name the D gene. The sequence came from a man aged 30-40 years in good health and CMV-seronegative. The base sequence is TGTGCCAGTAGGGAGCTTGGAAACACCATATATTTT. This encodes CASRELGNTIYF.